The rows below give T cell receptor beta chains drawn from one sample of a study of control samples from healthy donors and cancer patients. The data were produced by immunoSEQ multiplex PCR, yet TCRdb's version contains in-frame clones alone and is incomplete. The sample comprises 150,000 or so clones, about 93% of which are singletons, and 2% to 2.5% rests with the top ten. What was sequenced was blood. The receptors here all came from a man aged 45-65 years in good health. CDR3s include the opening cysteine and the closing phenylalanine or tryptophan. The D gene is left open where the match is weak. Clone size is not always given. Where it is, it says once, few, many or a class for expanded clones.

>TRBV5-5|.|TRBJ1-5|once
CASSLDSVNQPQHF
TGTGCCAGCAGCCTGGACAGCGTTAATCAGCCCCAGCATTTT
>TRBV11-2|TRBD2|TRBJ2-7|.
CASSLDLGPAGLYEQYF
TGTGCCAGCAGCTTAGATCTCGGCCCAGCGGGACTGTACGAGCAGTACTTC
>TRBV5-1|TRBD1|TRBJ2-5|few
CASSSQGASGETQYF
TGCGCCAGCAGCTCACAGGGGGCGAGTGGGGAGACCCAGTACTTC
>TRBV7-9|.|TRBJ1-4|.
CASSLLQGLGEKLFF
TGTGCCAGCAGCTTATTACAGGGACTTGGTGAAAAACTGTTTTTT
>TRBV6-5|.|TRBJ2-7|.
CASSYDSLRGEQYF
TGTGCCAGCAGTTACGACAGTTTGAGAGGGGAGCAGTACTTC
>TRBV19|.|TRBJ1-1|.
CASSMVTRNTEAFF
TGTGCCAGTAGTATGGTAACCCGAAACACTGAAGCTTTCTTT
>TRBV14|TRBD2|TRBJ2-1|.
CASSQVSGRLYNEQFF
TGTGCCAGCAGCCAAGTTAGCGGGAGGCTATACAATGAGCAGTTCTTC
>TRBV28|.|TRBJ1-5|.
CASSLADRKNQPQHF
TGTGCCAGCAGTTTAGCCGACAGGAAGAATCAGCCCCAGCATTTT
>TRBV7-2|TRBD1|TRBJ2-1|.
CASSSIRDREFGEQFF
TGTGCCAGCAGCTCCATCCGGGACAGGGAGTTTGGGGAGCAGTTCTTC
>TRBV15|.|TRBJ1-5|.
CATSSVGGNQPQHF
TGTGCCACCAGCAGTGTCGGCGGCAATCAGCCCCAGCATTTT
>TRBV11-2|TRBD2|TRBJ2-5|.
CASSLDRAGVRETQYF
TGTGCCAGCAGCTTAGACCGAGCGGGAGTGAGGGAGACCCAGTACTTC
>TRBV27|.|TRBJ2-3|few
CASSSRVISTDTQYF
TGTGCCAGCAGTTCCCGGGTTATTAGCACAGATACGCAGTATTTT
>TRBV27|TRBD2|TRBJ2-1|once
CASSFQTPGLAEISYNEQFF
TGTGCCAGCAGTTTTCAAACTCCGGGACTAGCGGAAATCTCCTACAATGAGCAGTTCTTC
>TRBV19|.|TRBJ2-6|.
CASRLGVAAGANVLTF
TGTGCCAGCCGATTAGGGGTCGCGGCTGGGGCCAACGTCCTGACTTTC
>TRBV13|TRBD1|TRBJ2-1|.
CASSSRQGARNEQFF
TGTGCCAGCAGCTCTAGACAGGGGGCGCGGAATGAGCAGTTCTTC
>TRBV5-1|TRBD2|TRBJ2-7|once
CASSPGRGGYEQYF
TGCGCCAGCAGCCCCGGACGGGGGGGATACGAGCAGTACTTC
>TRBV3-1/TRBV3-2|.|TRBJ2-1|.
CASSQEEGMEQFF
TGTGCCAGCAGCCAAGAAGAGGGGATGGAGCAGTTCTTC
>TRBV18|TRBD1|TRBJ2-3|.
CASSRDRVVTDTQYF
TGTGCCAGCTCTCGGGACAGGGTGGTAACAGATACGCAGTATTTT
>TRBV7-6|TRBD1|TRBJ1-1|.
CASRPDRGASEAFF
TGTGCCAGCAGGCCAGACAGGGGCGCATCTGAAGCTTTCTTT
>TRBV21-1|.|TRBJ1-1|.
CASSKRRLMVGENTEAFF
TGTGCCAGCAGCAAGCGTCGACTAATGGTAGGGGAGAACACTGAAGCTTTCTTT
>TRBV11-3|TRBD1|TRBJ2-2|.
CASSSGQTNTGELFF
TGTGCCAGCAGCTCGGGACAGACGAACACCGGGGAGCTGTTTTTT
>TRBV20-1|TRBD2|TRBJ2-7|few
CSASSGMGQYF
TGCAGTGCTTCTAGCGGGATGGGGCAGTACTTC
>TRBV3-1/TRBV3-2|TRBD1|TRBJ1-5|.
CASSQPTRGRGHQPQHF
TGTGCCAGCAGCCAACCCACGAGGGGGAGGGGGCATCAGCCCCAGCATTTT